This T cell receptor (beta chain) was captured by sequencing in a study of T cells after yellow fever vaccination. TCRdb re-analysed the 5' RACE reads in MiXCR, keeping a single row per CDR3 protein. This table has fewer than 450,000 distinct CDR3 sequences, around 10% appearing once. Study-wide results and limits: FACS-sorted repertoires might harbor abundant contaminating clonotypes from the bulk population.

This clonotype has just a few counts. As yet, its antigen is unknown. Germline lookup yields CDR1 LNHDA and CDR2 SQIVND (reference sequence). This CDR3 has 14 amino acids. The trim removed 8 bases at V and 6 bases at J, leaving 9 bases unmatched. Material: PBMCs, obtained on the day of the first yellow fever vaccination. The rearrangement joins TRBV19 to TRBJ2-1, with 8 bases fitting TRBD1. This clonotype originated in a man younger than 30 who received the YFV17D yellow fever vaccine. The DNA of the CDR3 is TGTGCCAGTGTGGACAGGGTGGGTCTCAATGAGCAGTTCTTC. It yields the protein CASVDRVGLNEQFF.